What follows are 12 T cell receptor beta chains derived from one specimen sequenced in a study of graft-versus-host responses after intestinal transplantation. The assay was immunoSEQ multiplex PCR, and TCRdb's table has in-frame clones only and misses some. The repertoire holds tens of thousands of clones, with approximately 93% as singletons. Their antigens remain unidentified. The sequences come from unstimulated CD4+ T cells sorted from spleen or lymph node cells, collected before transplant. The receptors were sampled from a human donor who was the organ donor for an intestinal transplant.

This chain uses TRBV6-5 with TRBJ1-2, with D unresolved. The CDR3 sequence is 14 residues long. Looked up from germline, CDR1 is MNHEY and CDR2 is SVGAGI. Trimming took off 2 bases at V and 2 bases at J, with 9 bases between the two ends. The CDR3 here is CASSYPGANYGYTF. The CDR3 coding sequence is TGTGCCAGCAGTTACCCAGGCGCAAACTATGGCTACACCTTC.

This clone was found a few times. The CDR3: CASSSDPPHGQFF. CDR3 sequence (DNA): TGTGCCAGCAGTTCGGACCCCCCCCATGGGCAGTTCTTC. The rearrangement joins TRBV5-6 to TRBJ2-1; D remains unclear. Looked up from germline, CDR1 is SGHDT and CDR2 is YYEEEE. The length of the CDR3 is 13 residues. Trimming removed 5 bases from V and 12 bases from J, with 18 bases in between. The full variable domain, in which reference TRBV5-6 and TRBJ2-1 provide the parts outside the CDR3, is DAGVTQSPTHLIKTRGQQVTLRCSPKSGHDTVSWYQQALGQGPQFIFQYYEEEERQRGNFPDRFSGHQFPNYSSELNVNALLLGDSALYLCASSSDPPHGQFFGPGTRLTVL.

The V gene is TRBV6-5, the J gene TRBJ1-6; 10 bases fit TRBD1. Germline V lookup: CDR1 MNHEY, CDR2 SVGAGI. CDR3 length equals 14 residues. The CDR3 loop is CAIGGTGDNSPLHF. In DNA, the CDR3 is TGTGCTATTGGCGGGACAGGGGATAATTCACCCCTCCACTTT.

The chain is built from TRBV6-5 and TRBJ2-5; tentatively, D is TRBD1 (5 bases). TRBJ2-7 explains the end of the DNA better; the J call may be wrong. The CDR3 is 14 residues long. CDR1 is MNHEY and CDR2 is SVGAGI in the germline V gene. CDR3 DNA sequence: TGTGCCAGCAGAGTGATGGACACGGCCTACGAGCAGTACTTC. Translation: CASRVMDTAYEQYF.

This chain links TRBV7-2 with TRBJ1-1; a weak D match, TRBD1 (6 bases). Per the germline V gene, CDR1 is SGHTA and CDR2 is FQGNSA. The V gene lost 4 bases and the J gene lost 1 base, with 13 bases spanning the gap. The CDR3 length is 15 residues. CDR3 loop: CASSSQGWGNTEAFF. The CDR3 nucleotides read TGTGCCAGCAGCTCTCAGGGGTGGGGGAACACTGAAGCTTTCTTT. Full variable domain (remainder filled in from reference TRBV7-2 and TRBJ1-1): GAGVSQSPSNKVTEKGKDVELRCDPISGHTALYWYRQSLGQGLEFLIYFQGNSAPDKSGLPSDRFSAERTGGSVSTLTIQRTQQEDSAVYLCASSSQGWGNTEAFFGQGTRLTVV.

The chain has TRBV10-3 and TRBJ2-1; either TRBD1 or TRBD2 may supply D (5 bases each). The CDR3 extends over 14 amino acids. V shed 8 bases and J shed 2 bases, with 13 bases lying between them. The germline CDR1 and CDR2 sequences are ENHRY and SYGVKD. Written as DNA, the CDR3 is TGTGCCATCGGGACCGCCTCTACCTACAATGAGCAGTTCTTC. It specifies CAIGTASTYNEQFF.

The chain joins TRBV29-1 to TRBJ2-5; D remains ambiguous. The ends were cut back, 6 bases at V and 7 bases at J, with 15 bases in the middle. Germline V gene lookup returns CDR1 SQVTM and CDR2 ANQGSEA. There are 12 residues in the CDR3. The CDR3 sequence is CSVAAPERTQYF. CDR3 in DNA: TGCAGCGTAGCCGCTCCCGAGAGGACCCAGTACTTC. The full variable domain, with the rest looked up from reference TRBV29-1 and TRBJ2-5, is SAVISQKPSRDICQRGTSLTIQCQVDSQVTMMFWYRQQPGQSLTLIATANQGSEATYESGFVIDKFPISRPNLTFSTLTVSNMSPEDSSIYLCSVAAPERTQYFGPGTRLLVL.

The chain combines TRBV6-5 with TRBJ2-7, with 7 bases aligning to TRBD2. V lost 0 bases to trimming and J lost 4 bases; unmatched junction nucleotides: 9. The CDR3 extends over 16 amino acids. Germline values: CDR1 MNHEY, CDR2 SVGAGI. This CDR3 reads CASSYSLAAIGYEQYF. The DNA for the CDR3 is TGTGCCAGCAGTTACTCTCTAGCGGCTATTGGATACGAGCAGTACTTC.

This clone has only a few counts. The rearrangement links TRBV18 to TRBJ1-2; D ambiguous. Germline CDR1 reads KGHSH; CDR2 reads LQKENI. V was clipped by 3 bases and J by 1 base, with 12 bases between them. CDR3 length equals 15 residues. CDR3 region: CASSPPSGDNYGYTF. CDR3 DNA sequence: TGTGCCAGCTCACCCCCTTCGGGCGATAACTATGGCTACACCTTC.

The chain joins TRBV5-6 to TRBJ2-3, with 12 positions matching TRBD2. Trimming cost V 3 bases and J 0 bases; bases outside gene matches: 5. This CDR3 has 17 amino acids. From germline, CDR1 is SGHDT and CDR2 YYEEEE. The CDR3: CASSYGLAGTSTDTQYF. CDR3 nucleotides: TGTGCCAGCAGCTATGGACTAGCGGGGACTAGCACAGATACGCAGTATTTT.

This clone was seen more than once but under ten times. The rearrangement links TRBV11-3 to TRBJ2-7; D tentatively reads TRBD1 or TRBD2 (5 bases each). V was clipped by 4 bases and J by 3 bases, with 10 bases between them. The V gene's germline CDR1 is SGHNT and CDR2 YENEEA. The CDR3 covers 13 residues. CDR3 in DNA: TGTGCCAGCAGCTCGGGACGGAGCTACGAGCAGTACTTC. It specifies CASSSGRSYEQYF.

The V gene is TRBV6-5, the J gene TRBJ2-7; TRBD1 is a possible D gene (5 bases). V was cut by 2 bases and J by 5 bases, with 10 bases left in between. This CDR3 spans 13 amino acids. Germline assignment: CDR1 MNHEY and CDR2 SVGAGI. CDR3 sequence reads: CASSYTQVNEQYF. The CDR3 DNA is TGTGCCAGCAGTTACACACAGGTTAACGAGCAGTACTTC.